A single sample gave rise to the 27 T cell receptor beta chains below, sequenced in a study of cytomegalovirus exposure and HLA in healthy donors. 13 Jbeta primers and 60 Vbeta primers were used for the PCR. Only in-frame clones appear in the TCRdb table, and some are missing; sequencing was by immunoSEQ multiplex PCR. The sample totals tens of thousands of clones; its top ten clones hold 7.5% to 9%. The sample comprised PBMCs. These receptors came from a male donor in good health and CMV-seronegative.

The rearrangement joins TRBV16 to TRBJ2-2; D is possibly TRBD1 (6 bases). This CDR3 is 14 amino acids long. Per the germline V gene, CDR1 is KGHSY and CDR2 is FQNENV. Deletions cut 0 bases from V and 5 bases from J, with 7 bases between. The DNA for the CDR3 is TGTGCCAGCAGCCAATCACAGGGAACCGGGGAGCTGTTTTTT. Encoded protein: CASSQSQGTGELFF.

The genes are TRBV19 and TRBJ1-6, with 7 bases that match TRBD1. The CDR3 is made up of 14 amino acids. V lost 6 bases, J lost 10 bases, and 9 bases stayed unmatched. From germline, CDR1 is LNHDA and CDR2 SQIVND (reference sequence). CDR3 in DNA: TGTGCCAGTAGGTCAACAGGGGAAAGCTCACCCCTCCACTTT. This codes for CASRSTGESSPLHF. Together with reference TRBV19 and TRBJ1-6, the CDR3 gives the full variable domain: DGGITQSPKYLFRKEGQNVTLSCEQNLNHDAMYWYRQDPGQGLRLIYYSQIVNDFQKGDIAEGYSVSREKKESFPLTVTSAQKNPTAFYLCASRSTGESSPLHFGNGTRLTVT.

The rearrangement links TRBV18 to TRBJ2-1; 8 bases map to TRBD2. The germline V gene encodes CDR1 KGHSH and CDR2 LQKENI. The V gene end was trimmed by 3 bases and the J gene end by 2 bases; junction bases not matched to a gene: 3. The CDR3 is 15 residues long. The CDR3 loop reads CASSPGSGTYNEQFF. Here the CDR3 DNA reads TGTGCCAGCTCACCCGGTAGCGGGACCTACAATGAGCAGTTCTTC.

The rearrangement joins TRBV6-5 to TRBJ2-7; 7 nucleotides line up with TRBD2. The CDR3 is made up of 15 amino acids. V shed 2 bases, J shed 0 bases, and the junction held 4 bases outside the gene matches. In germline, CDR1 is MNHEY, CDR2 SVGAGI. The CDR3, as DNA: TGTGCCAGCAGTTACGGGAGGGGAAACTCCTACGAGCAGTACTTC. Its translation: CASSYGRGNSYEQYF.

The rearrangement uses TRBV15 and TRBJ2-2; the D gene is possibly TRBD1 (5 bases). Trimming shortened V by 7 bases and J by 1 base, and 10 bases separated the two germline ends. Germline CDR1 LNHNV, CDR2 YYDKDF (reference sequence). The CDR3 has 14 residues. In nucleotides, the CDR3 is TGTGCCACCATCGACAGAGGGAACACCGGGGAGCTGTTTTTT. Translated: CATIDRGNTGELFF.

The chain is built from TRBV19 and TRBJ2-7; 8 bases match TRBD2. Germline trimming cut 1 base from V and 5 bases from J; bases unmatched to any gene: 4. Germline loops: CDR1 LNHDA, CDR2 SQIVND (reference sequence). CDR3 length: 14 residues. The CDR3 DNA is TGTGCCAGTAGTATAGCGGGAGGGCCGAACGAGCAGTACTTC. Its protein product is CASSIAGGPNEQYF.

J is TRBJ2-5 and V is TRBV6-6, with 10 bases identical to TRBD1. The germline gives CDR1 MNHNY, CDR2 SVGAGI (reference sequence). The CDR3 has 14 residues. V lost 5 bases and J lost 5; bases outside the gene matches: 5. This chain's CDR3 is CASSGQGGGETQYF. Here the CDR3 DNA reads TGTGCCAGCAGTGGACAGGGGGGTGGTGAGACCCAGTACTTC.

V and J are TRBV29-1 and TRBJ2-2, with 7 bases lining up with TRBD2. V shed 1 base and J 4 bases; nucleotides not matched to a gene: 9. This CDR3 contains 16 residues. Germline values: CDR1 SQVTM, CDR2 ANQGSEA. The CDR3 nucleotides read TGCAGCGTTGAAGCAGGGAGGGAGTACGGCACCGGGGAGCTGTTTTTT. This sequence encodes CSVEAGREYGTGELFF.

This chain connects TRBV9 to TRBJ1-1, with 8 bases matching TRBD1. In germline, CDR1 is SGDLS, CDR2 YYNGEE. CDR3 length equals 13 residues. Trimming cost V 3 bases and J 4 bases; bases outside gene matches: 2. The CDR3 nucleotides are TGTGCCAGCAGCGGACAGGGGAGCACTGAAGCTTTCTTT. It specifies CASSGQGSTEAFF.

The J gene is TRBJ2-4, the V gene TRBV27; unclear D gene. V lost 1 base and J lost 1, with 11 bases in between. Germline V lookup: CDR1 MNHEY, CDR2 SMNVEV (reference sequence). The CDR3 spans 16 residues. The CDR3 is CASSLYPEMAKNIQYF. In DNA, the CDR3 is TGTGCCAGCAGTTTATACCCGGAGATGGCCAAAAACATTCAGTACTTC.

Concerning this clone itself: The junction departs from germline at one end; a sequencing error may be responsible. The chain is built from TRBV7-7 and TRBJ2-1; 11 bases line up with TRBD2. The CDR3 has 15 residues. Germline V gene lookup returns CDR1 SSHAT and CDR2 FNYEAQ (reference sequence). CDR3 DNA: TGTGCTAGCAGCCCTGGGACTAGCGGACCTAATGAGCAGTTCTTC. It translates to CASSPGTSGPNEQFF.

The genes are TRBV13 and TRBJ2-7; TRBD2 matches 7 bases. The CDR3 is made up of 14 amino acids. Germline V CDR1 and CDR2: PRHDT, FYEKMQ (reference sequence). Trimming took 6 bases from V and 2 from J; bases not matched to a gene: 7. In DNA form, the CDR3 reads TGTGCCAGCAGGACGGGCGGGAGCGCCTACGAGCAGTACTTC. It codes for CASRTGGSAYEQYF.

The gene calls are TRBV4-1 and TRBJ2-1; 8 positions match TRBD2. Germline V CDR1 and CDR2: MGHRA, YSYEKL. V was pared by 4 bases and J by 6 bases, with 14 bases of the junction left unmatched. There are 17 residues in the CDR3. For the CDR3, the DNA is TGCGCCAGCAGCCCAGGAAGAGCGGGAGTAAGGACCAATGAGCAGTTCTTC. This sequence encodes CASSPGRAGVRTNEQFF.

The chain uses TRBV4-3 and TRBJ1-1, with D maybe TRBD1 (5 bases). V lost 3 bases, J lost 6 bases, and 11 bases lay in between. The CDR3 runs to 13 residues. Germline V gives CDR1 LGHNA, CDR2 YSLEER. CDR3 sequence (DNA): TGCGCCAGCAGCCAGGGGCGGCTGTCTGAAGCTTTCTTT. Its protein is CASSQGRLSEAFF.

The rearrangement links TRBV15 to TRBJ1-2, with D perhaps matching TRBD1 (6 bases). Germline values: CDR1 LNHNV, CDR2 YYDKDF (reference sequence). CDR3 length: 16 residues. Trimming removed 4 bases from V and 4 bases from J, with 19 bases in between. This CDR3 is CATSKEGGSIGYGYTF. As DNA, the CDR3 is TGTGCCACCAGCAAAGAGGGGGGATCCATTGGCTATGGCTACACCTTC. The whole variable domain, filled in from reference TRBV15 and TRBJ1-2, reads DAMVIQNPRYQVTQFGKPVTLSCSQTLNHNVMYWYQQKSSQAPKLLFHYYDKDFNNEADTPDNFQSRRPNTSFCFLDIRSPGLGDTAMYLCATSKEGGSIGYGYTFGSGTRLTVV.

The CDR3 protein is CASIPGQGRTYEQYF. The CDR3, as DNA: TGTGCCAGCATTCCGGGACAGGGTCGTACCTACGAGCAGTACTTC. The chain carries TRBV6-5 and TRBJ2-7, with 9 bases aligning to TRBD1. Germline lookup yields CDR1 MNHEY and CDR2 SVGAGI. V trimming: 7 bases; J trimming: 2 bases; junction bases outside the gene matches: 9. This CDR3 has 15 amino acids.

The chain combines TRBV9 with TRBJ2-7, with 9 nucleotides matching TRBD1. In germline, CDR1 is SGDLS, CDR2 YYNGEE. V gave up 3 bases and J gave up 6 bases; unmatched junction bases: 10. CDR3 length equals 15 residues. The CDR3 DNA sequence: TGTGCCAGCAGCGAGATGGGGACAGGGTTAGGCGAGCAGTACTTC. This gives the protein CASSEMGTGLGEQYF. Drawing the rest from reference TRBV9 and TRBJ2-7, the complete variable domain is DSGVTQTPKHLITATGQRVTLRCSPRSGDLSVYWYQQSLDQGLQFLIQYYNGEERAKGNILERFSAQQFPDLHSELNLSSLELGDSALYFCASSEMGTGLGEQYFGPGTRLTVT.

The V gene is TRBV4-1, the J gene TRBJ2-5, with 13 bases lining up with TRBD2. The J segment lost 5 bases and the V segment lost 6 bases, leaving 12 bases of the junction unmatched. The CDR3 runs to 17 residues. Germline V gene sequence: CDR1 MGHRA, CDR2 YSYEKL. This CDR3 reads CASRGLTSGRTRETQYF. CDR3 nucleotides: TGCGCCAGCAGAGGCCTGACTAGCGGGAGGACAAGGGAGACCCAGTACTTC.

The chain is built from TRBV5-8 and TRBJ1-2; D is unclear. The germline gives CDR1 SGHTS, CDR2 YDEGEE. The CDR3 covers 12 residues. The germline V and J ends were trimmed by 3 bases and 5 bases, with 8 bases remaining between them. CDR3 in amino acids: CASSSPGYGYTF. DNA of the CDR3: TGTGCCAGCAGCTCGCCGGGTTATGGCTACACCTTC.

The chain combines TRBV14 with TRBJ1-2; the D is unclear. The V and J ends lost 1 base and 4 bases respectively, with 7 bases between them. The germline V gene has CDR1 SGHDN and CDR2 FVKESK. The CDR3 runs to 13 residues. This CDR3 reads CASSQAQAYGYTF. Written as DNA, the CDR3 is TGTGCCAGCAGCCAAGCTCAGGCCTATGGCTACACCTTC.

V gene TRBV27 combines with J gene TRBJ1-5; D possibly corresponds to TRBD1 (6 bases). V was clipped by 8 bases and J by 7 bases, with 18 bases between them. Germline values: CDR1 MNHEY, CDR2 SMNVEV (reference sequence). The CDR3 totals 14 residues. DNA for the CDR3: TGTGCCAGCCGCAATTCGGGGGGGCTGCAGCCCCAGCATTTT. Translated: CASRNSGGLQPQHF.

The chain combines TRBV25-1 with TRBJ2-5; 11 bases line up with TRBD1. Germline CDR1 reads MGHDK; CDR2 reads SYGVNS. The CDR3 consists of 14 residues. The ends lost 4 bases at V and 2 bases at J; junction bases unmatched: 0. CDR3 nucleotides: TGTGCCAGCAGTGGGGACAGGGGGCAAGAGACCCAGTACTTC. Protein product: CASSGDRGQETQYF. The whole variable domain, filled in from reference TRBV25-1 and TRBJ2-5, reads EADIYQTPRYLVIGTGKKITLECSQTMGHDKMYWYQQDPGMELHLIHYSYGVNSTEKGDLSSESTVSRIRTEHFPLTLESARPSHTSQYLCASSGDRGQETQYFGPGTRLLVL.

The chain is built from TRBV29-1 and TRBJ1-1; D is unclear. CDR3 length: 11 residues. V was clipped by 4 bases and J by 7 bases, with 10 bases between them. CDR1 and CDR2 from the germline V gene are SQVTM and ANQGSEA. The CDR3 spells CSVGYGSEAFF. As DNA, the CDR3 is TGCAGCGTTGGATACGGGAGTGAAGCTTTCTTT. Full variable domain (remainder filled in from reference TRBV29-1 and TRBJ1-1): SAVISQKPSRDICQRGTSLTIQCQVDSQVTMMFWYRQQPGQSLTLIATANQGSEATYESGFVIDKFPISRPNLTFSTLTVSNMSPEDSSIYLCSVGYGSEAFFGQGTRLTVV.

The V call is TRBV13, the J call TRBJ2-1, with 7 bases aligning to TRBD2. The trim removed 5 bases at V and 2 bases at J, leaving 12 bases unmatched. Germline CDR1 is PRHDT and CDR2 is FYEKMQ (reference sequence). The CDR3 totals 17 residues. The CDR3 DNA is TGTGCCAGCAGCCTGGGTGGCGGGAGAAGGGCCTACAATGAGCAGTTCTTC. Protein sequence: CASSLGGGRRAYNEQFF.

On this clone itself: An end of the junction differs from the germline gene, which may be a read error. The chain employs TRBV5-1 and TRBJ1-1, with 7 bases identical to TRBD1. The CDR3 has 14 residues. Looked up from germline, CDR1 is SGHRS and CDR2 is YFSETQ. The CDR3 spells CASSQTGFGTEVFF. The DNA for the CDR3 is TGCGCCAGCAGCCAGACAGGGTTCGGAACTGAAGTTTTCTTT.

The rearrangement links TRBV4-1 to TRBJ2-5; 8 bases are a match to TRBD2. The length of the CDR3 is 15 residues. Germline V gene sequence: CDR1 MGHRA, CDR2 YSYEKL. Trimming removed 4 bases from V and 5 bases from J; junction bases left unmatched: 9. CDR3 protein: CASSRPGGPRETQYF. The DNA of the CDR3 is TGCGCCAGCAGCCGGCCGGGAGGGCCTCGGGAGACCCAGTACTTC.

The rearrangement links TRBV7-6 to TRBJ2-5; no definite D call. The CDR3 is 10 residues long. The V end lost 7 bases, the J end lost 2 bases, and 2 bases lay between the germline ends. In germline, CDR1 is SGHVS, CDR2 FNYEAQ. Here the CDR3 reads CASTQETQYF. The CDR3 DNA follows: TGTGCCAGCACACAAGAGACCCAGTACTTC.